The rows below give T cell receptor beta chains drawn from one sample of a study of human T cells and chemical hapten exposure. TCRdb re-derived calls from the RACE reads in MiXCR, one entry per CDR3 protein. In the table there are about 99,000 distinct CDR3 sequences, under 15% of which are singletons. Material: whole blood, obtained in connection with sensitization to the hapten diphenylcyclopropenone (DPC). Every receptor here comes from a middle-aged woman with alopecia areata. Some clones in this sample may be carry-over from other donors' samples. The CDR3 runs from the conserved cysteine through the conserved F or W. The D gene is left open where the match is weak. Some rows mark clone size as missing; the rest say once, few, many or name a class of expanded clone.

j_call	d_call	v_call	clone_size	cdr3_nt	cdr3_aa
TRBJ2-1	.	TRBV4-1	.	TGCGCCAGCAGCCAAGTCTCTGACCCCACCCGGAATGAGCAGTTCTTC	CASSQVSDPTRNEQFF
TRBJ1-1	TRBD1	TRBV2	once	TGTGCCAGCAGCGGACAGGGGATCAACACTGTAGCTTTCTTT	CASSGQGINTVAFF
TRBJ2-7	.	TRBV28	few	TGTGCCAGCAGCCCCCCGCCCCACTACGAGCAGTACTTC	CASSPPPHYEQYF
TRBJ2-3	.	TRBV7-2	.	TGTGCCAGCAGCTCCGTACATGGGACAGATACGCAGTATTTT	CASSSVHGTDTQYF
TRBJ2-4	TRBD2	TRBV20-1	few	TGCAGTGCTAGTAGGGCGGGAGGTGACATTCAGTACTTC	CSASRAGGDIQYF
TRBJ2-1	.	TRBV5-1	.	TGCGCCAGCAGCTTGGATGGCAGAAACAATGAGCAGTTCTTC	CASSLDGRNNEQFF
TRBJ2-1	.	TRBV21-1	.	TGTGCCAGCAGCAAGTGTTGCTTTCCGGGACAGGGATTCAATAATGAGCAGTTCTTC	CASSKCCFPGQGFNNEQFF
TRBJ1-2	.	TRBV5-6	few	TGTGCCAGCAGATCCTTACTCGGCTATGGCTACACCTTC	CASRSLLGYGYTF
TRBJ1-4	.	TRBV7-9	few	TGTGCCAGCAGCTTACGGGACTTTGGGGTGGTCGATGAAAAACTGTTTTTT	CASSLRDFGVVDEKLFF
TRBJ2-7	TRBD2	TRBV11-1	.	TGTGCCAGCAGCTTGGGGTTAGCGGGTTTCTACGAGCAGTACTTC	CASSLGLAGFYEQYF
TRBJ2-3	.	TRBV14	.	TGTGCCAGCAGCCACGGACAGCTCACTAGATTCACAGATACGCAGTATTTT	CASSHGQLTRFTDTQYF
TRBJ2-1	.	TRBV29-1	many	TGCAGCGTTGACGGGCGGCCCCAGTACAATGAGCAGTTCTTC	CSVDGRPQYNEQFF
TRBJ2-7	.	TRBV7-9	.	TGTGCCAGCAGCTTAGGACGCCAGGACCTCACCTACGAGCAGTACTTC	CASSLGRQDLTYEQYF
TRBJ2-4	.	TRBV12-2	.	TGTGCAAGTCGCTTACCCCGGGCCCTAAAAGACCCAGCCAAAAACATTCAGTACTTC	CASRLPRALKDPAKNIQYF
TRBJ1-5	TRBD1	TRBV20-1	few	TGCAGTGCTAGGGACAGGGAACATCAGCCCCAGCATTTT	CSARDREHQPQHF
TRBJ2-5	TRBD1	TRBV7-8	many	TGTGCCAGCAGCGCCGGGACAGGGCAAGAGACCCAGTACTTC	CASSAGTGQETQYF
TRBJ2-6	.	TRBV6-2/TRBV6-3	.	TGTGCCAGCAGCCGACAGGCTGGGGCCAACGTCCTGACTTTC	CASSRQAGANVLTF
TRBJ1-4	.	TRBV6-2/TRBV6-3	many	TGTGCCAGCAGTTACTCGAGGACGGGAGGAATAAATGAAAAACTGTTTTTT	CASSYSRTGGINEKLFF
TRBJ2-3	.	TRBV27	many	TGTGCCAGCAGTCCCCCCGGAGGAGATACGCAGTATTTT	CASSPPGGDTQYF
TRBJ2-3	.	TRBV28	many	TGTGCCAGCAGTGGGGTTGGGTTCCGCACAGATACGCAGTATTTT	CASSGVGFRTDTQYF
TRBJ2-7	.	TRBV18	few	TGTGCCTCATCCGTCGGGAATAGTCCTGCCATGACCTACGAGCAGTACTTC	CASSVGNSPAMTYEQYF
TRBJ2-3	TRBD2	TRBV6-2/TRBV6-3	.	TGTGCCAGCAGTTACTTGGGCGCTAGCGGGAACTCAGATACGCAGTATTTT	CASSYLGASGNSDTQYF
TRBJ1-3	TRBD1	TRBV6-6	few	TGTGCCAGCAGCCAAGGACATTTGACAGGGACTGGAAACACCATATATTTT	CASSQGHLTGTGNTIYF
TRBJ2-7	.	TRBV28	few	TGTGCCAGCGGGGGAGGGGGTTATGGCGAGCAGTACTTC	CASGGGGYGEQYF
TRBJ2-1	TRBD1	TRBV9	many	TGTGCCAGCAGACCGCAGGGGGCCAATGAGCAGTTCTTC	CASRPQGANEQFF
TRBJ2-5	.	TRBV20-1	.	TGCAGTGCTAGCCCCATGGGTAGGGGAGAGACCCAGTACTTC	CSASPMGRGETQYF
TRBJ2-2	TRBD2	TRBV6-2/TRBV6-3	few	TGTGCCAGCAGTCCGCTAGCGGGAGGGAACACCGGGGAGCTGTTTTTT	CASSPLAGGNTGELFF
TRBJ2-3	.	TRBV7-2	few	TGTGCCAGCAGCACCCAAGCGGTACTACCCACAGATACGCAGTATTTT	CASSTQAVLPTDTQYF
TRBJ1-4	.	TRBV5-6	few	TGTGCCAGCAGCTTGACGGTGAGGGATGAAAAACTGTTTTTT	CASSLTVRDEKLFF
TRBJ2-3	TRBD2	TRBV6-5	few	TGTGCCAGCAGGCGAACTAGCGGGAGAGGGGATACGCAGTATTTT	CASRRTSGRGDTQYF
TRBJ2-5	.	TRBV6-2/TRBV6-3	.	TGTGCCAGCAGTTACTCGGGGCGAGAGACCCAGTACTTC	CASSYSGRETQYF
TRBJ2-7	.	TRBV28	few	TGTGCCAGCAGCGACGGTCGGATAGCCTACGAGCAGTACTTC	CASSDGRIAYEQYF
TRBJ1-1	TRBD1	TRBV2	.	TGTGCCAGCAGTGTCCGAGACAGGGTGAACACTGAAGCTTTCTTT	CASSVRDRVNTEAFF
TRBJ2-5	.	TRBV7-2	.	TGTGCCAGCAGCCAGTTGCCCCTCCTTTACTTC	CASSQLPLLYF
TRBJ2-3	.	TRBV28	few	TGTGCCAGCTCCCGAGAGGGCTGGACAGATACGCAGTATTTT	CASSREGWTDTQYF
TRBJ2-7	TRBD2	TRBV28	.	TGTGCCAGCAGTTCGGGGCTAGCGGGAGGGAACGAGCAGTACTTC	CASSSGLAGGNEQYF
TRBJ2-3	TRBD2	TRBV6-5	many	TGTGCCAGCAGTTCCCTGAGATTGGCGGGAGGGCTGGGGACGCAGTATTTT	CASSSLRLAGGLGTQYF
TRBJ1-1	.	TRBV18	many	TGTGCCAGCTCAACAAGAAATCAGGTTTACACTGAAGCTTTCTTT	CASSTRNQVYTEAFF
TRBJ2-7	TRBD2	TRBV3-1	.	TGTGCCAGCAGCCAAGATGCGGGAGCCGCTGCCTACGAGCAGTACTTC	CASSQDAGAAAYEQYF
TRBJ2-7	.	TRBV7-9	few	TGTGCCAGCAGCTTAAGTCAGGGCACTTTGGACGAGCAGTACTTC	CASSLSQGTLDEQYF
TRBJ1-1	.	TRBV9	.	TGTGCCAGCAGCGCCTGGCTAACGAACACTGAAGCTTTCTTT	CASSAWLTNTEAFF
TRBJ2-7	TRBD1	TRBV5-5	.	TGTGCCAGCGCCCGACAGGGGGCCTACGAGCAGTACTTC	CASARQGAYEQYF
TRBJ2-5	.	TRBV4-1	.	TGCGCCAGCAGCCAATCTACCAGGGGAGAGACCCAGTACTTC	CASSQSTRGETQYF
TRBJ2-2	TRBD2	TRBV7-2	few	TGTGCCAGCAGCATTGGACTAGCTGGTACCGGGGAGCTGTTTTTT	CASSIGLAGTGELFF
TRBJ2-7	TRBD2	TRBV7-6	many	TGTGCCAGCAGCTTAGGAGCTAGCGGGTACTCCTACGAGCAGTACTTC	CASSLGASGYSYEQYF
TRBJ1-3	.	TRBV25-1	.	TGTGCCAGCAGTGACAGGGGCTTTGGAAACACCATATATTTT	CASSDRGFGNTIYF
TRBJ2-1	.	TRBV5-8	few	TGTGCCAGCAGCATAGGACAGGCCGGGGGTGAGCAGTTCTTC	CASSIGQAGGEQFF
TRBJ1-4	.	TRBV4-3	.	TGCGCCAGCAGCCAAGATCGGACTCACCTAAAAAAACTGTTTTTT	CASSQDRTHLKKLFF
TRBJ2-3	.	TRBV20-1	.	TGCAGTGCTAGAGATTCCGATAGCGGACGCACAGATACGCAGTATTTT	CSARDSDSGRTDTQYF
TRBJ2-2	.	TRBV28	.	TGTGCCAGCAGTTCTCCGTCGAACACCGGGGAGCTGTTTTTT	CASSSPSNTGELFF
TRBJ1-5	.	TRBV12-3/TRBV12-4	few	TGTGCCAGCAGTTTAGCGGACGGGCTTCAGCATTTT	CASSLADGLQHF
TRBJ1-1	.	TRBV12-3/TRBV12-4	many	TGTGCCAGCAGTAAAAACAGCCTAATGAACACTGAAGCTTTCTTT	CASSKNSLMNTEAFF
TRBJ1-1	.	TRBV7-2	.	TGTGCCAGCAGCCCAAACGGGCCCTTCCCTGAAGCTTTCTTT	CASSPNGPFPEAFF